These T cell receptor beta chains were read from a single sample in a study of T cell responses to AZD1222 COVID-19 vaccine. The data were produced by immunoSEQ multiplex PCR, yet TCRdb's version contains in-frame clones alone and is incomplete. Of approximately 190,000 clones in the sample, over 85% were seen once. The sequencing used peripheral blood, collected 28 days after the second dose of the MenACWY control vaccine. The receptors come from an adult who received the MenACWY meningococcal vaccine as a control. The conserved cysteine and the conserved F or W are not part of the CDR3 here. Each record gives: J gene, V gene, CDR3 protein.

TRBJ1-1	TRBV12-3/TRBV12-4	ASSLIGDTEAF
TRBJ2-3	TRBV28	ASSGRDFLSTDTQY
TRBJ2-4	TRBV19	ASSILRTGGDIQY
TRBJ1-2	TRBV5-1	ASSPGPPDGGYT
TRBJ2-7	TRBV6-1	ASSEGQPIYEQY
TRBJ1-1	TRBV13	ASSFPGEGDTEAF
TRBJ1-2	TRBV9	ASSPGTASFYGYT
TRBJ1-1	TRBV24-1	ATRGGPGTEAF
TRBJ2-1	TRBV19	ASSGEGRHNEQF
TRBJ2-7	TRBV18	ASSPPPDRGFYEQY
TRBJ2-5	TRBV19	ASSIDLSLAAQETQY
TRBJ2-7	TRBV4-1	ASSQDFSREITYEQY
TRBJ1-5	TRBV24-1	ATSDNRGYNQPQH
TRBJ2-3	TRBV7-8	ASSLGSSGTSTDTQY
TRBJ2-2	TRBV7-2	ASSWLVSTGELF
TRBJ1-2	TRBV12-3/TRBV12-4	ASSLATYGYT
TRBJ1-5	TRBV6-2/TRBV6-3	ASSVYKGKSQH
TRBJ2-1	TRBV11-2	ASSLMGLTSYNEQF
TRBJ1-5	TRBV12-3/TRBV12-4	ASSPDGEKPQH
TRBJ2-6	TRBV3-1/TRBV3-2	ASSPAASKVLT
TRBJ1-2	TRBV7-9	ASSLVRDRVMNYGYT
TRBJ2-7	TRBV30	AWATSGYEQY
TRBJ1-2	TRBV6-5	ASSPGQSSVDYT
TRBJ2-1	TRBV7-3	ASSLSGGYNEQF
TRBJ1-4	TRBV29-1	SAEGGPGKLF
TRBJ1-1	TRBV20-1	SATMNTEAF
TRBJ1-1	TRBV6-2/TRBV6-3	ASSYSRGTEAF
TRBJ2-7	TRBV6-6	ASSPKPTGQIFYEQY
TRBJ2-7	TRBV5-6	ASSSTYTDRAPGEQY
TRBJ1-6	TRBV11-2	ASSPGTGGNSPLH
TRBJ2-7	TRBV7-9	ASSSTSGSSYEQY
TRBJ2-3	TRBV5-5	ASSFIPGDGTDTQY
TRBJ2-1	TRBV28	ASISSGNLHEQF
TRBJ1-1	TRBV2	ASKVDRGSNRDTEAF
TRBJ2-2	TRBV14	ASSLRVTGELF
TRBJ2-5	TRBV6-5	ASSLFPGYQETQY
TRBJ1-1	TRBV6-5	ASRDTVNTEAF
TRBJ2-4	TRBV11-3	ASTPPGVAKNIQY
TRBJ1-4	TRBV30	AWSRQQATNEKLF
TRBJ1-1	TRBV6-6	ASSIGQLHTEAF
TRBJ2-7	TRBV30	AWRRQGDEQY
TRBJ2-3	TRBV13	ASSSRGAGVVDTQY
TRBJ2-3	TRBV5-4	ASSLGPSTDTQY
TRBJ1-5	TRBV30	AWGLGTQVGQPQH
TRBJ1-2	TRBV18	ASSPPVRTYGYT
TRBJ1-3	TRBV30	AWSGPAASGIY
TRBJ2-3	TRBV29-1	SGHRGHSTDTQY
TRBJ2-1	TRBV5-1	ASSLEGARADEQF
TRBJ2-1	TRBV20-1	SASDRAKRQF